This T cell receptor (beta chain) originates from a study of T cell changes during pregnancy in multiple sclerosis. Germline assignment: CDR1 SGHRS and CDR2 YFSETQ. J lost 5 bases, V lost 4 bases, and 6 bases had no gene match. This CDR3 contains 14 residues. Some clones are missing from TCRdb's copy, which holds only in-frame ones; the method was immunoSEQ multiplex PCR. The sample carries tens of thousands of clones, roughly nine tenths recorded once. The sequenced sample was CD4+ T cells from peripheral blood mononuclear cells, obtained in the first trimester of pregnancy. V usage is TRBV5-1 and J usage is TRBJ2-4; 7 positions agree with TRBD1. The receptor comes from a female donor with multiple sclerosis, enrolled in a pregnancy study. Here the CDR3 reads CASSPRQGENIQYF. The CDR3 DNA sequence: TGCGCCAGCAGCCCCCGACAGGGCGAAAACATTCAGTACTTC.